This T cell receptor beta chain was recovered during a study of shared clonotypes between healthy human individuals. General study findings and limits: The study found lower generation probabilities in non-shared clonotypes than in those shared by all four donors.

Germline V gene sequence: CDR1 LNHDA, CDR2 SQIVND (reference sequence). Trimming took 8 bases from V and 3 from J, leaving 5 bases between them. This CDR3 spans 11 amino acids. A remark on this clone: Its cognate antigen is unknown.

The table came from immunoSEQ multiplex PCR; TCRdb's copy has only in-frame clones and leaves some out. The sample lists fewer than 1.8 million clones, 97% to 99% seen once, with roughly 0.35% in the top ten. The sample comprised naive CD4+ T cells sorted from blood. Documented subset: CD45RA+ positively selected. The V call is TRBV19, the J call TRBJ1-3; D gene unclear. The receptor comes from a man aged 25-40 years in good health. The DNA of the CDR3 is TGTGCCAGTGAGTTTGGAAACACCATATATTTT. It encodes CASEFGNTIYF.